These 15 T cell receptor beta chains came from one sample sequenced in a study of T cells in Graves' hyperthyroidism and ophthalmopathy. Researchers took RNA transcripts and amplified the TCR beta CDR3 regions from them. In the first-round RT-PCR of the TCR CDR3, the HTBI primer set was used. Via MiXCR, TCRdb re-called the multiplex PCR reads, giving one row per CDR3 protein. The sample has about 400,000 distinct CDR3 sequences; about 15% are singletons. The sequenced material came from blood. The receptors were gathered from a man in his late teens or twenties with Graves' ophthalmopathy.

Ten or more counts support this clonotype. The J gene is TRBJ1-2, the V gene TRBV2; the D is unclear. The V and J ends lost 6 bases and 4 bases respectively, with 21 bases between them. From germline, CDR1 is SNHLY and CDR2 FYNNEI. The CDR3 contains 16 residues. The CDR3 DNA sequence: TGTGCCAGCAGGCTACCGGGTTTTGGGCGGAGCTATGGCTACACCTTC. It specifies CASRLPGFGRSYGYTF.

This clonotype was observed at least ten times. The J gene is TRBJ1-1, the V gene TRBV20-1, with no clear D. Trimming cost V 4 bases and J 4 bases, with 10 bases left between them. The germline V gene encodes CDR1 DFQATT and CDR2 SNEGSKA (reference sequence). The CDR3 runs to 12 residues. The CDR3 bases are TGCAGTGCTACCGGTTGGGGCACTGAAGCTTTCTTT. It codes for CSATGWGTEAFF.

There are many counts of this clonotype. CDR3 sequence: CASSYSGLAGLSEQFF. Written as DNA, the CDR3 is TGTGCCAGCAGTTACTCGGGACTAGCGGGACTTAGTGAGCAGTTCTTC. J is TRBJ2-1 and V is TRBV6-6; 13 nucleotides match TRBD2. The V gene's germline CDR1 is MNHNY and CDR2 SVGAGI (reference sequence). The CDR3 has 16 amino acids. With V trimmed by 0 bases and J by 9 bases, 5 bases remained unmatched.

This chain joins TRBV6-1 and TRBJ2-3, with 14 nucleotides matching TRBD2. J was trimmed by 1 base and V by 0 bases; bases with no gene match: 3. The CDR3 consists of 18 residues. CDR1 is MNHNS and CDR2 is SASEGT in the germline V gene. DNA of the CDR3: TGTGCCAGCAGTGAAGCGCAGACTAGCGGGAGGGGCACAGATACGCAGTATTTT. This gives the protein CASSEAQTSGRGTDTQYF.

The chain recombines TRBV10-1 with TRBJ2-1; 12 positions match TRBD2. The CDR3 contains 19 residues. The V segment lost 0 bases and the J segment 3 bases; nucleotides outside the gene matches: 9. Per germline, CDR1 WNHNN and CDR2 SYGVQD (reference sequence). The CDR3 reads CASSESVGTSGRHYNEQFF. Here the CDR3 DNA reads TGCGCCAGCAGTGAGTCCGTAGGTACTAGCGGGAGGCACTACAATGAGCAGTTCTTC.

The sample holds many counts of this clonotype. The J gene is TRBJ1-1, the V gene TRBV7-3, with a tentative D call TRBD1 (5 bases). The CDR3 sequence is 13 residues long. CDR1 is SGHTA, CDR2 FQGTGA, per germline. Trimming cost V 2 bases and J 5 bases, with 9 bases left between them. The CDR3 loop reads CASSLLQATEAFF. CDR3 nucleotide sequence: TGTGCCAGCAGCTTACTACAGGCTACTGAAGCTTTCTTT.

A note on this clonotype: A much more abundant neighbour one base away suggests this may be a read error. This chain connects TRBV3-1 to TRBJ2-7, with a possible D match to TRBD2 (5 bases). Germline V gene data show CDR1 as LGHDT and CDR2 as YNNKEL (reference sequence). This CDR3 is 17 amino acids long. The chain's CDR3 is CVSSQDPRDRETYEQYF. CDR3 DNA sequence: TGTGTCAGCAGCCAAGATCCCCGGGATCGAGAGACCTACGAGCAGTACTTC.

The V call is TRBV9, the J call TRBJ2-1; 10 bases map to TRBD2. Trimming removed 3 bases from V and 8 bases from J; junction bases left unmatched: 14. Germline V CDR1 and CDR2: SGDLS, YYNGEE. There are 17 residues in the CDR3. CDR3 residues: CASSAGTWTSGDDEQFF. CDR3 sequence (DNA): TGTGCCAGCAGCGCCGGAACGTGGACTAGCGGAGACGATGAGCAGTTCTTC.

V and J are TRBV30 and TRBJ2-3; 11 bases agree with TRBD1. In germline, CDR1 is GTSNPN, CDR2 SVGIG (reference sequence). This CDR3 is 13 amino acids long. V trimming: 3 bases; J trimming: 8 bases; junction bases outside the gene matches: 4. The CDR3 here is CAWRDRGRGTQYF. CDR3 coding DNA: TGTGCCTGGAGGGACAGGGGGCGGGGTACGCAGTATTTT.

Only a few counts were recorded for this clonotype. The V gene is TRBV15, the J gene TRBJ1-4; D call uncertain. CDR1 and CDR2 from the germline V gene are LNHNV and YYDKDF (reference sequence). The V and J ends lost 0 bases and 8 bases respectively, with 13 bases between them. The CDR3 loop spans 15 amino acids. Here the CDR3 reads CATSRDLASGEKLFF. As DNA, the CDR3 is TGTGCCACCAGCAGAGACCTGGCCTCGGGGGAAAAACTGTTTTTT.

This clonotype was seen repeatedly, ten times or more. The chain has TRBV5-5 and TRBJ2-7, with 8 bases that match TRBD1. The V segment lost 2 bases and the J segment 3 bases; nucleotides outside the gene matches: 4. Germline V CDR1 and CDR2: SGHKS, YYEKEE (reference sequence). This CDR3 has 14 residues. The DNA for the CDR3 is TGTGCCAGCAGCTTAAACAGGGGGGTCTACGAGCAGTACTTC. This codes for CASSLNRGVYEQYF.

This clonotype has at least ten counts. This sequence joins TRBV11-1 and TRBJ1-5, with 7 positions matching TRBD1. This CDR3 region has 13 residues. Looked up from germline, CDR1 is SGHAT and CDR2 is FQDESV (reference sequence). V lost 6 bases and J lost 7; bases outside the gene matches: 6. CDR3 in amino acids: CASSPDRYQPQHF. The CDR3 DNA reads as TGTGCCAGCAGTCCGGACAGGTACCAGCCCCAGCATTTT.

This clonotype was seen at least ten times. The chain is built from TRBV29-1 and TRBJ1-2; D is uncertain. The CDR3 runs to 12 residues. V gave up 3 bases and J gave up 5 bases, with 10 bases separating them. Germline CDR1 SQVTM, CDR2 ANQGSEA. The CDR3 nucleotides read TGCAGCGTTGATGGACGAGATTATGGCTACACCTTC. Residues: CSVDGRDYGYTF.

This chain connects TRBV27 to TRBJ1-6; D is unclear. This CDR3 has 14 amino acids. V gave up 6 bases and J gave up 9 bases, with 15 bases separating them. CDR1 and CDR2 (germline): MNHEY, SMNVEV (reference sequence). In nucleotides, the CDR3 is TGTGCCAGCAGCAGGCGGGGTCCGATTTCACCCCTCCACTTT. Protein sequence: CASSRRGPISPLHF.

The table lists this clonotype with many counts. This sequence joins TRBV2 and TRBJ2-3; 10 nucleotides agree with TRBD2. The CDR3 contains 18 residues. After removal of 2 bases from V and 0 bases from J, the junction contained 8 bases not matched to a gene. The germline V gene has CDR1 SNHLY and CDR2 FYNNEI. The CDR3 sequence is CASSERGTSGASTDTQYF. The CDR3 DNA is TGTGCCAGCAGTGAAAGGGGTACTAGCGGGGCTAGCACAGATACGCAGTATTTT.